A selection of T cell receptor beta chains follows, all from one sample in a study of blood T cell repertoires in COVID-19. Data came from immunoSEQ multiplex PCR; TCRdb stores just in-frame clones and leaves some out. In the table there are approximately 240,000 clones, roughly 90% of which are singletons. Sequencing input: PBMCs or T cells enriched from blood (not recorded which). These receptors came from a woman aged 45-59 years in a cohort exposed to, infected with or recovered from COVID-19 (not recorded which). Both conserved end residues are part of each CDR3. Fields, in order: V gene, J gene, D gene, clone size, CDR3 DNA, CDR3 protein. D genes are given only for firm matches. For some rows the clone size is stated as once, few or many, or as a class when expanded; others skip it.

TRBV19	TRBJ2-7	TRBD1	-	TGTGCCAGTAGTATGTTTCGGGCAGGGGGCCTAGGGATCTACGAGCAGTACTTC	CASSMFRAGGLGIYEQYF
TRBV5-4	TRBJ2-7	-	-	TGTGCCAGCAGCTTGAGGCAGGGTGGCTACGAGCAGTACTTC	CASSLRQGGYEQYF
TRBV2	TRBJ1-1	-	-	TGTGCCAGCAGTGCCAGGGCCCAGGGGCTCACTGAAGCTTTCTTT	CASSARAQGLTEAFF
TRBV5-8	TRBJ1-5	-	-	TGTGCCAGCAGCGTTCCGGGACTCCTGCTCCTACAGCCCCAGCATTTT	CASSVPGLLLLQPQHF
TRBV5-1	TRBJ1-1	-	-	TGCGCCAGCAGCTTGCAGTCGGGGATGAACACTGAAGCTTTCTTT	CASSLQSGMNTEAFF
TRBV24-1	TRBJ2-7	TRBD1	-	TGTGCCACCAGTGACCAGTGGGACAGACAATACGAGCAGTACTTC	CATSDQWDRQYEQYF
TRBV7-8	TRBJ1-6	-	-	TGTGCCAGCAGCTTAACGGGGATGGATTCACCCCTCCACTTT	CASSLTGMDSPLHF
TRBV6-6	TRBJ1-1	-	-	TGTGCCAGCAGGGAATTAGACAGGCACACTGAAGCTTTCTTT	CASRELDRHTEAFF
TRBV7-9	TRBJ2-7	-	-	TGTGCCAGCAGCTTAGTGGGCGTCTTTTCCTACGAGCAGTACTTC	CASSLVGVFSYEQYF
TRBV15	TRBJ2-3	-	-	TGTGCCACCAGCAGCGCCGGGACTTATAGCACAGATACGCAGTATTTT	CATSSAGTYSTDTQYF
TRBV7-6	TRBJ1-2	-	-	TGTGCCAGCAGCCCTGGGGGGGCAGGGGACTTC	CASSPGGAGDF
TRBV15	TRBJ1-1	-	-	TGTGCCACCAGCAGAGTTCAGGGATGGACTGAAGCTTTCTTT	CATSRVQGWTEAFF
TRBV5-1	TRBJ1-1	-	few	TGCGCCAGCAGAGAGCAGGGCGGGAACACTGAAGCTTTCTTT	CASREQGGNTEAFF
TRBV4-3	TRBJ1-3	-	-	TGCGCCAGCAGCCAGGTTCAGGGCTATGGAAACACCATATATTTT	CASSQVQGYGNTIYF
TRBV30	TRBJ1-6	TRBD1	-	TGTGCCTGGAGTGCTACAGGGGTGGCCCTCCACTTT	CAWSATGVALHF
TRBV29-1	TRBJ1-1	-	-	TGCAGCGTTGATCTAGGAATTGAAGCTTTCTTT	CSVDLGIEAFF
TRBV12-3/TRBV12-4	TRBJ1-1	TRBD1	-	TGTGCCAGCAGTTATACAGGGGGCACTGAAGCTTTCTTT	CASSYTGGTEAFF
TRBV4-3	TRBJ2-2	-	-	TGCGCCAGCAGCCAAGGATCTGGCAGGGGATTCGCGAACACCGGGGAGCTGTTTTTT	CASSQGSGRGFANTGELFF
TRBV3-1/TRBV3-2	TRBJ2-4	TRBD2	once	TGTGCCACCTCGGGAGGGGCCAAAAACATTCAGTACTTC	CATSGGAKNIQYF
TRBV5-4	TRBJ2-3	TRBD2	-	TGTGCCAGCAGTCCGACTAGCGGGGGTGGAGATACGCAGTATTTT	CASSPTSGGGDTQYF
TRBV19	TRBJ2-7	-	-	TGTGCCAGTAGTATAGGCCAGGGCTCCTACGAGCAGTACTTC	CASSIGQGSYEQYF
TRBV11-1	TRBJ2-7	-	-	TGTGCCAGCAGCTTGAATGCCGGGACTCTCGCTGGGGAGCAGTACTTC	CASSLNAGTLAGEQYF
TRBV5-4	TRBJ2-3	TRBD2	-	TGTGCCAGCAGCTTGTTACGGGGGGGCCCAGATACGCAGTATTTT	CASSLLRGGPDTQYF
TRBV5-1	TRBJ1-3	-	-	TGCGCCAGCAGCTTGGGGCAGGGGATCCTCTCTGGAAACACCATATATTTT	CASSLGQGILSGNTIYF
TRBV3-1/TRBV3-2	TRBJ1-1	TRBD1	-	TGTGCCAGCAGCCAAGTGACAGGGGGGAGACTAGGTATTAACACTGAAGCTTTCTTT	CASSQVTGGRLGINTEAFF
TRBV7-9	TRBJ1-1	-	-	TGTGCCAGCAGCTTATCGGCGGCAAAAATGAACACTGAAGCTTTCTTT	CASSLSAAKMNTEAFF
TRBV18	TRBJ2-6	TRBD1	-	TGTGCCAGCTCACCGCAGGGGGCTACAGGGGCCAACGTCCTGACTTTC	CASSPQGATGANVLTF
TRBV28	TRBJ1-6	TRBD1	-	TGTGCCAGCACCGACAGGGGAACACCCCTCCACTTT	CASTDRGTPLHF
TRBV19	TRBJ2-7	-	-	TGTGCCAGCAAAAAAACAGTCGTGAGCTCCTACGAGCAGTACTTC	CASKKTVVSSYEQYF
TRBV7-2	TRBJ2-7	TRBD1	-	TGTGCCAGCAGCTCATGGGACAGGGGGGCCTACGAGCAGTACTTC	CASSSWDRGAYEQYF
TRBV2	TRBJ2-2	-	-	TGTGCCAGCACTGCGACTCGAAGCACCGGGGAGCTGTTTTTT	CASTATRSTGELFF
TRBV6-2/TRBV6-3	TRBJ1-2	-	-	TGTGCCAGCAGTGTTACAGGGCCAGTGGACTATGGCTACACCTTC	CASSVTGPVDYGYTF
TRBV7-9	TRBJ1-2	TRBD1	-	TGTGCCAGCAGCCCGCGGGACAGGGGGCTCGTGAGTGGCTACACCTTC	CASSPRDRGLVSGYTF
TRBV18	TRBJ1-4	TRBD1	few	TGTGCCAGCTCACGATATCGCGGACAGGGCACTAATGAAAAACTGTTTTTT	CASSRYRGQGTNEKLFF
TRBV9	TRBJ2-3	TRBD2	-	TGTGCCAGCAGCCCTCGAGCGGGGAGGGGTACAGATACGCAGTATTTT	CASSPRAGRGTDTQYF
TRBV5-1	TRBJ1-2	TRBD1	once	TGCGCCAGCAGCTTGGCACAGGGGGCTAAGGGCTACACCTTC	CASSLAQGAKGYTF
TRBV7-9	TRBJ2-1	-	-	TGTGCCAGCAGCTTATATTACAATGAGCAGTTCTTC	CASSLYYNEQFF
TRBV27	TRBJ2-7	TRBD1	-	TGTGCCAGCAGCCACGGGACAGCCTACGAGCAGTACTTC	CASSHGTAYEQYF
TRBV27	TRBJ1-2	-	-	TGTGCCAGCAGTTTGGCAGGGAACTATGGCTACACCTTC	CASSLAGNYGYTF
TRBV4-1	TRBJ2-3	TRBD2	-	TGCGCCAGCAGCCACCGACTAGCGGGGATAGATACGCAGTATTTT	CASSHRLAGIDTQYF
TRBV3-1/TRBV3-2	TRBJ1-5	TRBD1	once	TGTGCCAGCGGAAAACCGGGACAGGCCCAATATAGCAATCAGCCCCAGCATTTT	CASGKPGQAQYSNQPQHF
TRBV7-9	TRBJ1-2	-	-	TGTGCCAGCAGCCACGACTCTAACTATGGCTACACCTTC	CASSHDSNYGYTF
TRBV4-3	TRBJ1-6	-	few	TGCGCCAGCAGCCAAACCCCCGGGTCTTCACCCCTCCACTTT	CASSQTPGSSPLHF
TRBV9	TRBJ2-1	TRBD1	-	TGTGCCAGCAGCGCGGGACAGGGGATTCACAATGAGCAGTTCTTC	CASSAGQGIHNEQFF
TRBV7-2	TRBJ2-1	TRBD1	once	TGTGCCAGCACGACAACAGGGGGCTCCTACAATGAGCAGTTCTTC	CASTTTGGSYNEQFF
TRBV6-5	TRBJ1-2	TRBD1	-	TGTGCCAGCAGTTACTCGGGTCGACAGGGGTCCTATGGCTACACCTTC	CASSYSGRQGSYGYTF
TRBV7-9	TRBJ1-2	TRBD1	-	TGTGCCAGCAGTGGACAGGGGTCTGGCTACACCTTC	CASSGQGSGYTF
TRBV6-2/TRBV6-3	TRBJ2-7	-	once	TGTGCCAGCAGTTTAATGCGGGGGCCCGCCCCTTACGAGCAGTACTTC	CASSLMRGPAPYEQYF
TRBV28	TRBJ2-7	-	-	TGTGCCAGCAGTCTGCGCTACGAGCAGTACTTC	CASSLRYEQYF
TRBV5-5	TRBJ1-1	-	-	TGTGCCAGCAGCTCTCCGGCAGGGGATCCGTGGTGGCACACTGAAGCTTTCTTT	CASSSPAGDPWWHTEAFF
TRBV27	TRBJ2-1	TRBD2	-	TGTGCCAGCAGTTTCGGCACCGGGGGGGCAATCGGGAAGCAGTTCTTC	CASSFGTGGAIGKQFF
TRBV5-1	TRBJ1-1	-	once	TGCGCCAGCAGCTTTGACACCCGAACTGAAGCTTTCTTT	CASSFDTRTEAFF
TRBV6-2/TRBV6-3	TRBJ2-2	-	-	TGTGCCAGCAGTTATTTGGGCAGGGTTAACACCGGGGAGCTGTTTTTT	CASSYLGRVNTGELFF
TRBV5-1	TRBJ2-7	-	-	TGCGCCAGCAGCAGGAGTGCAGGGGACGTAACCTACGAGCAGTACTTC	CASSRSAGDVTYEQYF
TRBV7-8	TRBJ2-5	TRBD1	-	TGTGCCAGCAGCTTAGGACAGGGGGTGGTGGAGACCCAGTACTTC	CASSLGQGVVETQYF
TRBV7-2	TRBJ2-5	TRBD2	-	TGTGCCAGCAGCTTAGTTGGTGTTGGGGGGGGAGAGACCCAGTACTTC	CASSLVGVGGGETQYF
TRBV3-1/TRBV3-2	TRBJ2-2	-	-	TGTGCCAGCAGCCAAGTAACCGGGGAGCTGTTTTTT	CASSQVTGELFF
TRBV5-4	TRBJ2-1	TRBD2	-	TGTGCCAGCAGCCTAGCGGGGGGAGGAAATGAGCAGTTCTTC	CASSLAGGGNEQFF
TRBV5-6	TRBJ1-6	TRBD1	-	TGTGCCAGCAGCTTCCTGGACAGGGGAGATTCACCCCTCCACTTT	CASSFLDRGDSPLHF